These 18 T cell receptor beta chains share one sample of origin, sequenced in a study of blood T cell repertoires in COVID-19. The repertoire was sequenced with immunoSEQ multiplex PCR; TCRdb's copy has only in-frame clones and lacks some. The sample lists roughly 300,000 clones; over 75% were seen once. The sequencing input was peripheral blood. The source is a woman aged 45-59 years who had recovered from COVID-19.

The rearrangement joins TRBV2 to TRBJ2-1; 12 bases map to TRBD2. The ends lost 4 bases at V and 0 bases at J; junction bases unmatched: 7. The CDR3 is 18 residues long. Germline values: CDR1 SNHLY, CDR2 FYNNEI. The DNA of the CDR3 is TGTGCCAGCAGTGCCCGAGCACTAGCGGGGGGCTCCTACAATGAGCAGTTCTTC. This sequence encodes CASSARALAGGSYNEQFF.

The genes are TRBV4-3 and TRBJ1-1; D ambiguous. Germline CDR1 reads LGHNA; CDR2 reads YSLEER. This CDR3 spans 16 amino acids. Trimming stripped 0 bases from V and 9 bases from J, with 20 bases between. CDR3 nucleotide sequence: TGCGCCAGCAGCCAAGATCGAGGACCTATCGGGGAGAAAGCTTTCTTT. It translates to CASSQDRGPIGEKAFF.

V gene TRBV6-5 combines with J gene TRBJ2-7; D possibly corresponds to TRBD1 (5 bases). With 0 bases removed from V and 3 bases from J, the gap between germline ends came to 6 bases. Germline V CDR1 and CDR2: MNHEY, SVGAGI. CDR3 length: 13 residues. The CDR3 is CASSYSDSYEQYF. The CDR3 region has the DNA TGTGCCAGCAGTTACTCCGACAGCTACGAGCAGTACTTC.

V is TRBV28 and J is TRBJ1-1, with 7 bases fitting TRBD1. The CDR3 is 13 amino acids. V gave up 6 bases and J gave up 7 bases; unmatched junction bases: 8. Germline V gives CDR1 MDHEN, CDR2 SYDVKM. CDR3 in amino acids: CASSLTGTSEAFF. In DNA form, the CDR3 reads TGTGCCAGCAGCCTGACAGGGACAAGTGAAGCTTTCTTT.

CDR3: CASSQAPPGQGLHEQYF. The CDR3 nucleotides are TGCGCCAGCAGTCAAGCGCCCCCGGGACAGGGGCTCCACGAGCAGTACTTC. This chain joins TRBV23-1 and TRBJ2-7; 10 positions match TRBD1. TRBV23-1 is marked as an open reading frame, function uncertain. The V and J ends lost 2 bases and 5 bases, in that order; junction bases with no gene match: 12. The CDR3 length is 17 residues.

The gene calls are TRBV3-1 (or the pseudogene TRBV3-2) and TRBJ1-3; 7 bases align to TRBD1. This CDR3 is 16 amino acids long. After removal of 4 bases from V and 0 bases from J, the junction contained 6 bases not matched to a gene. Germline CDR1 LGHDT, CDR2 YNNKEL (reference sequence). This chain's CDR3 is CASSRDSLHSGNTIYF. The CDR3 DNA reads TGTGCCAGCAGCCGGGACAGCCTTCACTCTGGAAACACCATATATTTT.

The chain employs TRBV30 and TRBJ2-4; D call uncertain. Germline CDR1 GTSNPN, CDR2 SVGIG (reference sequence). The length of the CDR3 is 12 residues. Trimming shortened V by 3 bases and J by 10 bases, and 13 bases separated the two germline ends. The CDR3 here is CAWSPPGAIQYF. The CDR3 coding sequence is TGTGCCTGGAGCCCCCCTGGAGCTATTCAGTACTTC.

This clone has only one observation. The chain uses TRBV6-5 and TRBJ1-3; unclear D gene. Per the germline V gene, CDR1 is MNHEY and CDR2 is SVGAGI. The CDR3 loop spans 14 amino acids. Trimming removed 7 bases at V and 2 bases at J, with 12 bases between. The CDR3 loop reads CASTPAGTGNTIYF. In DNA form, the CDR3 reads TGTGCCAGCACCCCCGCGGGGACTGGAAACACCATATATTTT.

V is TRBV19 and J is TRBJ2-1; 9 nucleotides match TRBD1. Trimming at V came to 7 bases and at J to 2 bases, leaving 6 bases not matched to a gene. CDR1 and CDR2 (germline): LNHDA, SQIVND (reference sequence). The CDR3 runs to 15 residues. CDR3 in amino acids: CASKRDREAYNEQFF. The CDR3 DNA is TGTGCCAGTAAGAGGGACAGGGAGGCCTACAATGAGCAGTTCTTC.

V is TRBV24-1 and J is TRBJ2-1; a weak D match, TRBD2 (5 bases). Germline V lookup: CDR1 KGHDR, CDR2 SFDVKD. Between the trimmed V and J ends, which lost 1 base and 9 bases, there was a span of 12 bases. This CDR3 has 14 residues. The CDR3 bases are TGTGCCACCAGTGATTTTGGGAGAGAGGGTGAGCAGTTCTTC. This encodes CATSDFGREGEQFF.

The chain joins TRBV11-2 to TRBJ1-1; no definite D call. The CDR3 runs to 14 residues. Germline values: CDR1 SGHAT, CDR2 FQNNGV. V was trimmed by 0 bases and J by 1 base, leaving 6 bases between them. CDR3 DNA: TGTGCCAGCAGCTTAGAAACAGAGAACACTGAAGCTTTCTTT. Its translation is CASSLETENTEAFF.

The chain carries TRBV7-2 and TRBJ2-1, with 12 bases lining up with TRBD2. V shed 3 bases, J shed 9 bases, and the junction held 9 bases outside the gene matches. CDR1 SGHTA and CDR2 FQGNSA come from the germline V gene. This CDR3 has 16 amino acids. CDR3 loop: CASSFMGLAGKGEQFF. The DNA for the CDR3 is TGTGCCAGCAGCTTTATGGGACTAGCGGGTAAGGGTGAGCAGTTCTTC.

J is TRBJ1-6 and V is TRBV2; 8 bases agree with TRBD1. There are 13 residues in the CDR3. After removal of 8 bases from V and 10 bases from J, the junction contained 7 bases not matched to a gene. Germline V CDR1 and CDR2: SNHLY, FYNNEI. The CDR3 nucleotides are TGTGCCAGCTTTCGGACAGGGACATCACCCCTCCACTTT. Encoded protein: CASFRTGTSPLHF.

DNA for the CDR3: TGTGCCAGCACCTCATTATGGGGGCAACAGGGCCTGGATAACTATGGCTACACCTTC. Translating gives CASTSLWGQQGLDNYGYTF. The chain uses TRBV27 and TRBJ1-2; D might be TRBD1 (6 bases). Germline values: CDR1 MNHEY, CDR2 SMNVEV (reference sequence). The CDR3 spans 19 residues. V lost 7 bases and J 1 base, leaving 28 bases between the germline ends.

Remarks on this clone: This may come from a read error, since a much larger clone is one base off. This chain uses TRBV12-3 or TRBV12-4 with TRBJ1-2; 7 bases fit TRBD1. This CDR3 has 13 amino acids. Germline trimming cut 4 bases from V and 2 bases from J; bases unmatched to any gene: 1. The CDR3 region has the DNA TGTGCCAGCAGTTCGGGACAGAACTATGGCTACACCTTC. It specifies CASSSGQNYGYTF.

This chain uses TRBV11-2 with TRBJ2-7; 7 bases line up with TRBD1. The germline V gene encodes CDR1 SGHAT and CDR2 FQNNGV. The V and J ends lost 5 bases and 6 bases, in that order; junction bases with no gene match: 10. The CDR3 covers 14 residues. CDR3 residues: CASSTRQGPGEQYF. CDR3 sequence (DNA): TGTGCCAGCAGCACGAGACAGGGACCTGGCGAGCAGTACTTC.

With respect to this clone: Other nucleotide sequences in the sample specify the same CDR3. The chain uses TRBV28 and TRBJ1-4; weak D call: TRBD1 (5 bases). CDR1 is MDHEN and CDR2 is SYDVKM in the germline V gene. Trimming took 7 bases from V and 8 from J, leaving 17 bases between them. This CDR3 spans 14 amino acids. DNA for the CDR3: TGTGCCAGCAACCCCGGGGTCCGGGGGGAAAAACTGTTTTTT. Protein product: CASNPGVRGEKLFF.

The chain joins TRBV3-1 (or the pseudogene TRBV3-2) to TRBJ1-6; D not resolved. Germline lookup yields CDR1 LGHDT and CDR2 YNNKEL (reference sequence). CDR3 length equals 14 residues. V was pared by 3 bases and J by 9 bases, with 12 bases between. The CDR3 sequence is CASSQNPPGSPLHF. The CDR3 DNA is TGTGCCAGCAGCCAGAACCCGCCGGGTTCACCCCTCCACTTT.